This T cell receptor beta chain was captured by sequencing in a study of shared clonotypes between healthy human individuals. Study observations and caveats: Only blood samples were collected, and tissue repertoires likely differ.

In regard to this clone: Antigen unknown.

Between the trimmed V and J ends, which lost 5 bases and 0 bases, there was a span of 17 bases. The CDR3 length is 16 residues. The germline V gene encodes CDR1 SGHTA and CDR2 FQGNSA. The method was immunoSEQ multiplex PCR; TCRdb's version includes in-frame clones alone and lacks a portion of them. The repertoire consists of roughly 2 million clones, with 90% to 95% occurring once and the leading ten covering roughly 0.13%. The sequenced material came from naive CD4+ T cells sorted from blood. Documented subset: CD45RA+ positively selected. The clonotype was recovered from a man aged 18-30 years in good health. The genes are TRBV7-2 and TRBJ2-7; D remains unclear. The CDR3 DNA reads TGTGCCAGCAGCGATCTAACATGGGCGAGCTCCTACGAGCAGTACTTC. It yields the protein CASSDLTWASSYEQYF.